The clone carrying this T cell receptor beta chain has ten or more counts. The CDR3 totals 11 residues. Germline loops: CDR1 SQVTM, CDR2 ANQGSEA. The V end was cut by 4 bases, the J end by 8 bases, with 11 bases between. These data belong to a study of naive and memory T cell subsets. An equimolar mix of two oligonucleotides served as the beta constant-region primer for TRBC1 and TRBC2. TCRdb processed the UMI-ligation and nested PCR reads anew with MiXCR; each CDR3 protein has one entry. The sample contains roughly 98,000 distinct CDR3 sequences, 7% to 8% of which appear only once. Material: central memory CD4+ T cells from blood. The receptor's source is a human donor in good health. The chain couples TRBV29-1 to TRBJ1-1; TRBD1 might be the D (6 bases). The CDR3 sequence is CSVVGGLEAFF. CDR3 sequence (DNA): TGCAGCGTTGTAGGGGGACTCGAAGCTTTCTTT.